This is a list of T cell receptor beta chains from one sample in a study of T-cell memory formation after mild COVID-19. TCRdb re-called the 5' RACE reads through MiXCR, storing one row per CDR3 protein. The table records 250,000 to 300,000 distinct CDR3 sequences, around 15% of them present only once. Material: PBMCs or a T cell subset sorted from them (not recorded which). These receptors all stem from a man younger than 35 who had mild COVID-19 (a few samples of this study predate the infection). Cell type and time point are not known. CDR3s include the opening cysteine and the closing phenylalanine or tryptophan. The D gene is left open where the match is weak. A clone size is listed for some rows: how often the clone was seen (once, few, many), or a class if it is expanded.

d_gene	len	v_gene	j_gene	abundance	CDR3aa	CDR3nt
TRBD1	16	TRBV4-1	TRBJ1-2	-	CASSQETGQRNYGYTF	TGCGCCAGCAGCCAGGAGACGGGACAGAGAAACTATGGCTACACCTTC
TRBD1	15	TRBV5-1	TRBJ1-1	many	CASSPGTGLATEAFF	TGCGCCAGCAGCCCGGGGACAGGATTGGCCACTGAAGCTTTCTTT
TRBD1	13	TRBV6-2/TRBV6-3	TRBJ2-7	-	CASRRQGEYEQYF	TGTGCCAGCAGACGACAGGGGGAGTACGAGCAGTACTTC
-	19	TRBV4-3	TRBJ1-1	few	CASSQGLKTQGRLNTEAFF	TGCGCCAGCAGCCAAGGACTCAAAACCCAAGGACGGTTAAACACTGAAGCTTTCTTT
-	15	TRBV9	TRBJ2-7	many	CASTIGATPHYEQYF	TGTGCCAGCACCATCGGTGCCACCCCCCATTACGAGCAGTACTTC
-	12	TRBV19	TRBJ2-2	few	CASSRGSGELFF	TGTGCCAGTAGTCGGGGGTCCGGGGAGCTGTTTTTT
TRBD2	17	TRBV6-2/TRBV6-3	TRBJ2-3	few	CASSPGLASPSTDTQYF	TGTGCCAGCAGTCCGGGACTAGCTTCCCCTAGCACAGATACGCAGTATTTT
-	12	TRBV12-3/TRBV12-4	TRBJ1-1	few	CASSFGDTEAFF	TGTGCCAGCAGTTTTGGCGACACTGAAGCTTTCTTT
TRBD2	17	TRBV13	TRBJ2-1	-	CASSLGLAGGHYNEQFF	TGTGCCAGCAGCTTAGGCCTAGCGGGGGGCCATTACAATGAGCAGTTCTTC
-	14	TRBV7-9	TRBJ1-2	-	CASSLRSGWGGYTF	TGTGCCAGCAGCTTAAGGTCAGGGTGGGGAGGCTACACCTTC
-	16	TRBV20-1	TRBJ2-7	few	CSARDLQTGTLYEQYF	TGCAGTGCTAGAGATCTCCAGACCGGGACATTATACGAGCAGTACTTC
TRBD2	15	TRBV7-2	TRBJ2-3	-	CASSYTSGGRDTQYF	TGTGCCAGCAGCTATACTAGCGGGGGCCGAGATACGCAGTATTTT
TRBD1	14	TRBV6-6	TRBJ1-4	many	CASSSDRVGEKLFF	TGTGCCAGCAGTTCTGACAGGGTGGGGGAAAAACTGTTTTTT
TRBD1	14	TRBV5-1	TRBJ2-3	-	CASSRQGDRDTQYF	TGCGCCAGCAGTAGACAGGGGGATCGAGATACGCAGTATTTT
-	12	TRBV2	TRBJ2-3	-	CAIPMDRHTQYF	TGTGCCATACCTATGGACAGACATACGCAGTATTTT
TRBD1	20	TRBV5-1	TRBJ1-6	many	CASSLSPARQGSSYNSPLHF	TGCGCCAGCAGCTTGTCCCCCGCTCGACAGGGGAGCTCCTATAATTCACCCCTCCACTTT
-	15	TRBV3-1	TRBJ1-2	few	CASSQGPQAGYGYTF	TGTGCCAGCAGCCAAGGGCCTCAAGCGGGCTATGGCTACACCTTC
TRBD2	17	TRBV5-1	TRBJ2-6	-	CASSREALSSGANVLTF	TGCGCCAGCAGCCGGGAGGCCTTAAGCTCTGGGGCCAACGTCCTGACTTTC
-	14	TRBV12-3/TRBV12-4	TRBJ2-5	-	CVSARGAPQETQYF	TGTGTCTCAGCGAGGGGGGCGCCTCAAGAGACCCAGTACTTC
-	15	TRBV7-6	TRBJ2-3	few	CASSSSPGARHTQYF	TGTGCCAGCAGCTCGAGCCCCGGCGCCAGGCATACGCAGTATTTT
TRBD2	14	TRBV7-2	TRBJ2-3	few	CASSPGLGWDTQYF	TGTGCCAGCAGCCCGGGACTAGGGTGGGATACGCAGTATTTT
TRBD2	15	TRBV7-2	TRBJ2-7	many	CASSSQALAVGEQYF	TGTGCCAGCAGCTCCCAAGCTCTAGCGGTGGGAGAGCAGTACTTC
TRBD1	15	TRBV7-2	TRBJ2-5	many	CASSTNRGPEETQYF	TGTGCCAGCAGCACCAACAGGGGGCCGGAGGAGACCCAGTACTTC
-	15	TRBV4-3	TRBJ2-4	-	CASSQEGGTENIQYF	TGCGCCAGCAGCCAAGAAGGCGGGACAGAAAACATTCAGTACTTC
TRBD1	14	TRBV20-1	TRBJ1-6	few	CSAWDRGDNSPLHF	TGCAGTGCTTGGGACAGGGGGGACAATTCACCCCTCCACTTT
-	14	TRBV5-6	TRBJ1-6	few	CASSLPVRNSPLHF	TGTGCCAGCAGCCTGCCCGTGAGAAATTCACCCCTCCACTTT
-	14	TRBV6-5	TRBJ2-5	-	CASSYSMTTETQYF	TGTGCCAGCAGTTACTCGATGACTACAGAGACCCAGTACTTC
-	14	TRBV6-2/TRBV6-3	TRBJ2-2	many	CASSIYPNTGELFF	TGTGCCAGCAGTATCTATCCGAACACCGGGGAGCTGTTTTTT
-	12	TRBV29-1	TRBJ2-1	many	CSAEFRDNEQFF	TGCAGTGCCGAGTTCCGGGACAATGAGCAGTTCTTC
TRBD1	17	TRBV6-2/TRBV6-3	TRBJ1-1	few	CASSYRIQGAINTEAFF	TGTGCCAGCAGTTACCGCATACAGGGGGCCATTAACACTGAAGCTTTCTTT
-	16	TRBV4-3	TRBJ1-6	-	CASSQEPGRNNSPLHF	TGCGCCAGCAGCCAAGAACCAGGGAGGAATAATTCACCCCTCCACTTT
-	14	TRBV7-9	TRBJ1-2	few	CASSLGQDHYGYTF	TGTGCCAGCAGCTTAGGACAGGACCACTATGGCTACACCTTC
-	14	TRBV5-5	TRBJ1-3	-	CASGRDFSGNTIYF	TGTGCCAGCGGCAGGGATTTTTCTGGAAACACCATATATTTT
-	14	TRBV29-1	TRBJ2-7	few	CSATPLGGGYEQYF	TGCAGCGCAACCCCCCTCGGCGGAGGGTACGAGCAGTACTTC
-	14	TRBV5-1	TRBJ1-5	few	CASSLAGTSGPQHF	TGCGCCAGCAGCTTGGCCGGGACATCGGGGCCCCAGCATTTT
-	12	TRBV7-2	TRBJ1-2	-	CASSFPPNGYTF	TGTGCCAGCAGCTTCCCCCCGAATGGCTACACCTTC
-	17	TRBV7-9	TRBJ2-3	-	CASSLDSMNPSTDTQYF	TGTGCCAGCAGCTTAGATAGTATGAACCCCAGCACAGATACGCAGTATTTT
-	15	TRBV28	TRBJ1-3	-	CASRRDRASGNTIYF	TGTGCCAGCAGGCGGGATAGGGCGTCTGGAAACACCATATATTTT
-	12	TRBV20-1	TRBJ1-2	few	CSARRRNYGYTF	TGCAGTGCTAGGCGACGGAACTATGGCTACACCTTC
TRBD1	14	TRBV5-1	TRBJ2-1	many	CASSSSTGPNEQFF	TGCGCCAGCAGCTCCTCGACAGGGCCCAATGAGCAGTTCTTC
TRBD1	14	TRBV6-5	TRBJ2-7	few	CASRIGGRIYEQYF	TGTGCCAGCAGAATAGGGGGCAGGATTTACGAGCAGTACTTC
-	16	TRBV4-3	TRBJ2-6	-	CASSHLWGEGANVLTF	TGCGCCAGCAGCCATCTCTGGGGGGAAGGGGCCAACGTCCTGACTTTC
-	16	TRBV11-2	TRBJ2-5	-	CASSLALTVGVVTQYF	TGTGCCAGCAGCTTAGCGTTGACAGTTGGGGTTGTGACCCAGTACTTC
-	13	TRBV12-3/TRBV12-4	TRBJ1-1	-	CASSFGMSTEAFF	TGTGCCAGCAGTTTCGGAATGAGTACTGAAGCTTTCTTT
TRBD1	15	TRBV6-4	TRBJ1-5	few	CASSEGQRCNQPQHF	TGTGCCAGCAGTGAGGGACAGAGATGTAATCAGCCCCAGCATTTT
TRBD2	14	TRBV7-2	TRBJ2-5	-	CASSLARGVETQYF	TGTGCCAGCAGCTTAGCGCGGGGGGTGGAGACCCAGTACTTC
-	13	TRBV3-1	TRBJ2-3	many	CASSPSGADTQYF	TGTGCCAGCAGCCCCTCAGGGGCAGATACGCAGTATTTT
-	15	TRBV10-3	TRBJ2-3	-	CAISGGPSPTDTQYF	TGTGCCATCAGTGGTGGGCCCTCGCCCACAGATACGCAGTATTTT
-	14	TRBV5-6	TRBJ1-6	few	CASSLTQENSPLHF	TGTGCCAGCAGCTTGACCCAGGAAAATTCACCCCTCCACTTT
-	14	TRBV3-1	TRBJ2-1	-	CASSHWTVSDEQFF	TGTGCCAGCAGCCACTGGACAGTTAGCGATGAGCAGTTCTTC
-	16	TRBV5-1	TRBJ2-7	few	CASSLEVRLPINEQYF	TGCGCCAGCAGCTTGGAGGTCAGGCTACCTATCAACGAGCAGTACTTC
-	16	TRBV6-5	TRBJ2-5	-	CAGSYFAGPSGETQYF	TGTGCCGGCAGTTACTTCGCGGGCCCCTCGGGCGAGACCCAGTACTTC
-	14	TRBV5-6	TRBJ2-5	many	CASSPPGVRETQYF	TGTGCCAGCAGCCCCCCAGGTGTCCGGGAGACCCAGTACTTC
-	14	TRBV7-9	TRBJ1-5	-	CASSFGPREQPQHF	TGTGCCAGCAGCTTCGGGCCACGCGAACAGCCCCAGCATTTT
-	15	TRBV11-2	TRBJ2-1	few	CASSLEHGGLYEQFF	TGTGCCAGCAGCTTAGAGCACGGGGGGCTCTATGAGCAGTTCTTC
-	15	TRBV6-1	TRBJ1-1	-	CASSGGYGVNTEAFF	TGTGCCAGCAGCGGGGGGTACGGCGTTAACACTGAAGCTTTCTTT
-	12	TRBV18	TRBJ2-1	few	CASSPAEAGQFF	TGTGCCAGCTCACCGGCGGAAGCGGGGCAGTTCTTC
-	15	TRBV10-3	TRBJ1-6	-	CATAGATAGRSPLHF	TGTGCCACCGCCGGGGCAACAGCAGGACGTTCACCCCTCCACTTT
-	11	TRBV2	TRBJ2-5	many	CASSEEETQYF	TGTGCCAGCAGTGAAGAGGAGACCCAGTACTTC
-	16	TRBV4-1	TRBJ2-1	-	CASSQDTASSYNEQFF	TGCGCCAGCAGCCAAGATACGGCTAGCTCCTACAATGAGCAGTTCTTC